Listed below are T cell receptor beta chains from one sample, sequenced in a study of T cells after yellow fever vaccination. TCRdb reprocessed the 5' RACE reads with MiXCR, giving one entry per CDR3 protein. The sample carries hundreds of thousands of distinct CDR3 sequences, about 12% recorded once. The source was PBMCs, collected on the day of the yellow fever booster vaccination. Receptors originate from a man aged 25-40 years who received the YFV17D yellow fever vaccine. Both conserved end residues are part of each CDR3. The D gene is left open where the match is weak. Clone size is given for some rows only: seen once, a few or many times, or a class if the clone is expanded.

v_gene: TRBV29-1
j_gene: TRBJ2-2
abundance: few
d_gene: TRBD1
CDR3nt: TGCAGCGTTCCTAGGACAGGGGGCGACACCGGGGAGCTGTTTTTT
CDR3aa: CSVPRTGGDTGELFF

v_gene: TRBV9
j_gene: TRBJ2-7
abundance: few
d_gene: TRBD2
CDR3nt: TGTGCCAGCAGCCCGAAGGCGTGGGAGGGACCCTACGAGCAGTACTTC
CDR3aa: CASSPKAWEGPYEQYF

v_gene: TRBV6-4
j_gene: TRBJ2-1
abundance: NA
d_gene: TRBD2
CDR3nt: TGTGCCAGCAGTCACCTGGGGGTAGCGGGAGGCCACTCCTACAATGAGCAGTTCTTC
CDR3aa: CASSHLGVAGGHSYNEQFF

v_gene: TRBV9
j_gene: TRBJ1-4
abundance: NA
d_gene: NA
CDR3nt: TGTGCCAGCAGCGTAGTCGGCAGGGGAGATGAAAAACTGTTTTTT
CDR3aa: CASSVVGRGDEKLFF

v_gene: TRBV5-1
j_gene: TRBJ2-7
abundance: NA
d_gene: NA
CDR3nt: TGCGCCAGCAGCGAGGGGCCGGGGCCTCGCGAGCAGTACTTC
CDR3aa: CASSEGPGPREQYF

v_gene: TRBV6-2/TRBV6-3
j_gene: TRBJ2-3
abundance: many
d_gene: TRBD2
CDR3nt: TGTGCCAGCCGCCCCCTTGGAAGAAGCGGGAGCCCGACGGATACGCAGTATTTT
CDR3aa: CASRPLGRSGSPTDTQYF

v_gene: TRBV12-3/TRBV12-4
j_gene: TRBJ2-1
abundance: NA
d_gene: TRBD2
CDR3nt: TGTGCCAGCAACCTCCCAAGCGGGAGTCCCTATGAGCAGTTCTTC
CDR3aa: CASNLPSGSPYEQFF

v_gene: TRBV7-2
j_gene: TRBJ2-2
abundance: NA
d_gene: NA
CDR3nt: TGTGCCAGCAACAGAGGAGGATTCACCGGGGAGCTGTTTTTT
CDR3aa: CASNRGGFTGELFF

v_gene: TRBV27
j_gene: TRBJ2-1
abundance: NA
d_gene: NA
CDR3nt: TGTGCCAGCCGCCTGGGGCCGGCAAATGAGCAGTTCTTC
CDR3aa: CASRLGPANEQFF

v_gene: TRBV29-1
j_gene: TRBJ2-1
abundance: NA
d_gene: NA
CDR3nt: TGCAGCGTTGACTGGGGACAGTTCTTC
CDR3aa: CSVDWGQFF

v_gene: TRBV11-3
j_gene: TRBJ2-1
abundance: NA
d_gene: NA
CDR3nt: TGTGCCTGCAGTGGGAGAGGGGGGGGACTAAGCCCCAATGAGCAGTTCTTC
CDR3aa: CACSGRGGGLSPNEQFF

v_gene: TRBV12-3/TRBV12-4
j_gene: TRBJ1-3
abundance: few
d_gene: NA
CDR3nt: TGTGCCAGCAACGGACAGTCCTCTGGAAACACCATATATTTT
CDR3aa: CASNGQSSGNTIYF

v_gene: TRBV3-1
j_gene: TRBJ2-7
abundance: few
d_gene: TRBD2
CDR3nt: TGTGCCAGCAGCCAAGATCTTGTACTAGCGGGAAGGCTCGAGCAGTACTTC
CDR3aa: CASSQDLVLAGRLEQYF

v_gene: TRBV5-1
j_gene: TRBJ1-1
abundance: few
d_gene: NA
CDR3nt: TGCGCCAGCAGCTTGGAGGCATCAGGGCGTCGTTCTGAAGCTTTCTTT
CDR3aa: CASSLEASGRRSEAFF

v_gene: TRBV7-2
j_gene: TRBJ2-1
abundance: NA
d_gene: NA
CDR3nt: TGTGCCAGCAGCATCCTACAGGGAAATGAGCAGTTCTTC
CDR3aa: CASSILQGNEQFF

v_gene: TRBV20-1
j_gene: TRBJ2-5
abundance: NA
d_gene: NA
CDR3nt: TGCAGTGCTAAGCGGATTGATCAAGAGACCCAGTACTTC
CDR3aa: CSAKRIDQETQYF

v_gene: TRBV7-2
j_gene: TRBJ1-2
abundance: NA
d_gene: TRBD1
CDR3nt: TGTGCCAGCAGCCGGGACAGGGGAGGTCCCGGGTCGGGCTACACCTTC
CDR3aa: CASSRDRGGPGSGYTF

v_gene: TRBV21-1
j_gene: TRBJ2-4
abundance: few
d_gene: NA
CDR3nt: TGTGCCAGCAGCAAAGCTCTCGGGTGGCCAGGCATCGAAAACATTCAGTACTTC
CDR3aa: CASSKALGWPGIENIQYF

v_gene: TRBV29-1
j_gene: TRBJ2-1
abundance: NA
d_gene: TRBD2
CDR3nt: TGCAGCGTTGCCCGGGGGGGGGAGTACGCCCACAATGAGCAGTTCTTC
CDR3aa: CSVARGGEYAHNEQFF

v_gene: TRBV7-8
j_gene: TRBJ2-3
abundance: NA
d_gene: TRBD2
CDR3nt: TGTGCCAGCAGATCGGGACTAGCGGGACCGTCCGCACCAGATACGCAGTATTTT
CDR3aa: CASRSGLAGPSAPDTQYF

v_gene: TRBV5-1
j_gene: TRBJ2-7
abundance: few
d_gene: TRBD1
CDR3nt: TGCGCCAGCAGTCGGGACAGACACTACGAGCAGTACTTC
CDR3aa: CASSRDRHYEQYF

v_gene: TRBV6-2/TRBV6-3
j_gene: TRBJ2-1
abundance: NA
d_gene: TRBD2
CDR3nt: TGTGCCACCCAAGGGACTAGCGGGAGGTACAATGAGCAGTTCTTC
CDR3aa: CATQGTSGRYNEQFF

v_gene: TRBV5-5
j_gene: TRBJ2-1
abundance: many
d_gene: NA
CDR3nt: TGTGCCAGCAGCTGGCGGCTGATTGGATCCTACAATGAGCAGTTCTTC
CDR3aa: CASSWRLIGSYNEQFF

v_gene: TRBV5-1
j_gene: TRBJ1-1
abundance: NA
d_gene: TRBD1
CDR3nt: TGCGCCAGCAGCGATGGGACAGGGAGGACTGAAGCTTTCTTT
CDR3aa: CASSDGTGRTEAFF

v_gene: TRBV28
j_gene: TRBJ2-7
abundance: NA
d_gene: NA
CDR3nt: TGTGCCAGCAGCTCGGGAAGGCGGGTTTTCGAGCAGTACTTC
CDR3aa: CASSSGRRVFEQYF

v_gene: TRBV29-1
j_gene: TRBJ2-3
abundance: NA
d_gene: TRBD2
CDR3nt: TGCAGCGTTCCTGTAGCGGGAGCAGATACGCAGTATTTT
CDR3aa: CSVPVAGADTQYF

v_gene: TRBV20-1
j_gene: TRBJ2-7
abundance: NA
d_gene: TRBD2
CDR3nt: TGCAGTGCTAGAGAGGGACTAGCGGACCCAAAGCTCTACGAGCAGTACTTC
CDR3aa: CSAREGLADPKLYEQYF

v_gene: TRBV6-6
j_gene: TRBJ2-7
abundance: NA
d_gene: NA
CDR3nt: TGTGCCAGCAGTCAACCGGGGGCCTACGAGCAGTACTTC
CDR3aa: CASSQPGAYEQYF

v_gene: TRBV4-3
j_gene: TRBJ2-1
abundance: few
d_gene: TRBD2
CDR3nt: TGCGCCAGCAGCCAAGGGTTAGCGGGAGGGGCCTCCAACAATGAGCAGTTCTTC
CDR3aa: CASSQGLAGGASNNEQFF

v_gene: TRBV7-6
j_gene: TRBJ2-3
abundance: NA
d_gene: NA
CDR3nt: TGTGCCAGCAGCTTAGAGGTCCATAGCACAGATACGCAGTATTTT
CDR3aa: CASSLEVHSTDTQYF

v_gene: TRBV6-1
j_gene: TRBJ2-1
abundance: many
d_gene: TRBD2
CDR3nt: TGTGCCAGCAGTGAGCACGCTAGCGGGGCTTACAATGAGCAGTTCTTC
CDR3aa: CASSEHASGAYNEQFF

v_gene: TRBV27
j_gene: TRBJ1-6
abundance: NA
d_gene: NA
CDR3nt: TGTGCCAGCAGTTTTGCGGCGGTCAACTCACCCCTCCACTTT
CDR3aa: CASSFAAVNSPLHF

v_gene: TRBV6-5
j_gene: TRBJ2-1
abundance: NA
d_gene: TRBD2
CDR3nt: TGTGCCAGCAGTTCTTATGTCAGCGGGAGAGATACCAATGAGCAGTTCTTC
CDR3aa: CASSSYVSGRDTNEQFF

v_gene: TRBV28
j_gene: TRBJ1-5
abundance: NA
d_gene: TRBD1
CDR3nt: TGTGCCAGCAGTTCACCCGGGACAGGCGCTTATAGCAATCAGCCCCAGCATTTT
CDR3aa: CASSSPGTGAYSNQPQHF

v_gene: TRBV28
j_gene: TRBJ2-5
abundance: NA
d_gene: NA
CDR3nt: TGTGCCAGCAGTTTTTCAGGGGAGGGTGAGACCCAGTACTTC
CDR3aa: CASSFSGEGETQYF

v_gene: TRBV29-1
j_gene: TRBJ2-2
abundance: few
d_gene: NA
CDR3nt: TGCAGCGTTGAGACGGGTCCCGGGGAGCTGTTTTTT
CDR3aa: CSVETGPGELFF

v_gene: TRBV6-1
j_gene: TRBJ1-2
abundance: few
d_gene: TRBD1
CDR3nt: TGTGCCAGCAGTCGACAGGGGGCACGGGATGGCTACACCTTC
CDR3aa: CASSRQGARDGYTF

v_gene: TRBV28
j_gene: TRBJ2-3
abundance: few
d_gene: TRBD2
CDR3nt: TGTGCCACCGTCTTTAGCGGGTCCGCAGATACGCAGTATTTT
CDR3aa: CATVFSGSADTQYF

v_gene: TRBV20-1
j_gene: TRBJ2-1
abundance: few
d_gene: NA
CDR3nt: TGCAGTGTTGGTAGTGTATACAATGAGCAGTTCTTC
CDR3aa: CSVGSVYNEQFF

v_gene: TRBV24-1
j_gene: TRBJ2-1
abundance: once
d_gene: TRBD2
CDR3nt: TGTGCCACCAGTGATAACAGCGGGAGAGGAAACAATGAGCAGTTCTTC
CDR3aa: CATSDNSGRGNNEQFF

v_gene: TRBV6-5
j_gene: TRBJ2-1
abundance: few
d_gene: TRBD2
CDR3nt: TGTGCCAGCAGTTACCAGCTAGCGGGAGGTAGTGAGCAGTTCTTC
CDR3aa: CASSYQLAGGSEQFF

v_gene: TRBV12-3/TRBV12-4
j_gene: TRBJ1-1
abundance: few
d_gene: NA
CDR3nt: TGTGCCAGCGGGGGCCGTAAAGCTTTCTTT
CDR3aa: CASGGRKAFF

v_gene: TRBV19
j_gene: TRBJ2-1
abundance: NA
d_gene: NA
CDR3nt: TGTGCCAGTAGTATCAGGAGGGAGCAGTTCTTC
CDR3aa: CASSIRREQFF

v_gene: TRBV7-7
j_gene: TRBJ2-5
abundance: NA
d_gene: NA
CDR3nt: TGTGCTAGCAGCTTTGGGCCGGGGGTCGGAGAGACCCAGTACTTC
CDR3aa: CASSFGPGVGETQYF

v_gene: TRBV27
j_gene: TRBJ2-1
abundance: few
d_gene: NA
CDR3nt: TGTGCCAGCAGTTTATGGCTGGCGCGTAATGAGCAGTTCTTC
CDR3aa: CASSLWLARNEQFF

v_gene: TRBV4-1
j_gene: TRBJ2-3
abundance: few
d_gene: TRBD2
CDR3nt: TGCGCCGGGGAGGGGGGAGCGGGAGCGGCAGATACGCAGTATTTT
CDR3aa: CAGEGGAGAADTQYF

v_gene: TRBV18
j_gene: TRBJ1-1
abundance: NA
d_gene: NA
CDR3nt: TGTGCCAGCTCACCACCCCGACAGTTTGAAGCTTTCTTT
CDR3aa: CASSPPRQFEAFF

v_gene: TRBV19
j_gene: TRBJ2-1
abundance: few
d_gene: NA
CDR3nt: TGTGCCAGTAGTATAAGTTTTCACCCCAACAATGAGCAGTTCTTC
CDR3aa: CASSISFHPNNEQFF

v_gene: TRBV7-9
j_gene: TRBJ2-5
abundance: NA
d_gene: NA
CDR3nt: TGTGCCAGCAGCTCTCCACGCAGGAAGGAGACCCAGTACTTC
CDR3aa: CASSSPRRKETQYF

v_gene: TRBV29-1
j_gene: TRBJ2-2
abundance: NA
d_gene: TRBD2
CDR3nt: TGCAGCGTCCGACTAGCGGGAGGGCCCAAAGCTGGCGGGGAGCTGTTTTTT
CDR3aa: CSVRLAGGPKAGGELFF

v_gene: TRBV5-1
j_gene: TRBJ2-1
abundance: NA
d_gene: NA
CDR3nt: TGCGCCAGCAGCTTGAGGTTGCGGGACTACAATGAGCAGTTCTTC
CDR3aa: CASSLRLRDYNEQFF

v_gene: TRBV20-1
j_gene: TRBJ2-5
abundance: NA
d_gene: NA
CDR3nt: TGCAGTGCTAGAGATGACAGGTTCGGGGAGACCCAGTACTTC
CDR3aa: CSARDDRFGETQYF

v_gene: TRBV5-1
j_gene: TRBJ2-5
abundance: few
d_gene: NA
CDR3nt: TGCGCCAGCAGCTTGGACAGCTCAATTGGGACCCAGTACTTC
CDR3aa: CASSLDSSIGTQYF

v_gene: TRBV5-1
j_gene: TRBJ2-1
abundance: NA
d_gene: NA
CDR3nt: TGCGCCAGCAGTTATCAATCGGGGGCGATCAATGAGCAGTTCTTC
CDR3aa: CASSYQSGAINEQFF